The rows below give T cell receptor beta chains drawn from one sample of a study of control samples from healthy donors and cancer patients. Generated by immunoSEQ multiplex PCR, the TCRdb table keeps only in-frame clones and is missing some. This sample has under 85,000 clones, with roughly 82% found just once. Input material: PBMCs. These receptors all stem from a woman between 45 and 60 years old with lung cancer. Each CDR3 is given with its conserved first and last residue. Each record gives: J gene, clone size, V gene, D gene, CDR3 protein, CDR3 DNA. The D gene is left open where the match is weak. Rows may omit the clone size; those that give it use once, few, many or a size class.

J: TRBJ2-2
size: -
V: TRBV19
D: -
CDR3: CASSMWSAGELFF
DNA: TGTGCCAGTAGCATGTGGAGCGCCGGGGAGCTGTTTTTT

J: TRBJ1-6
size: -
V: TRBV15
D: TRBD1
CDR3: CATSREWTQGSYNSPLHF
DNA: TGTGCCACCAGCAGAGAGTGGACACAGGGGTCCTATAATTCACCCCTCCACTTT

J: TRBJ2-1
size: -
V: TRBV6-5
D: -
CDR3: CASSYFGENEQFF
DNA: TGTGCCAGCAGTTACTTTGGGGAAAATGAGCAGTTCTTC

J: TRBJ1-2
size: -
V: TRBV6-1
D: TRBD1
CDR3: CASSEATGVRYGYTF
DNA: TGTGCCAGCAGTGAAGCGACAGGGGTGCGATATGGCTACACCTTC

J: TRBJ2-5
size: -
V: TRBV7-2
D: TRBD1
CDR3: CASSVRGRGETQYF
DNA: TGTGCCAGCAGTGTTAGGGGGCGCGGAGAGACCCAGTACTTC

J: TRBJ1-5
size: -
V: TRBV5-5
D: -
CDR3: CASSITANQPQHF
DNA: TGTGCCAGCAGCATAACAGCAAATCAGCCCCAGCATTTT

J: TRBJ1-6
size: -
V: TRBV6-2/TRBV6-3
D: TRBD1
CDR3: CASSYFGTGDSPLHF
DNA: TGTGCCAGCAGTTACTTTGGGACAGGCGATTCACCCCTCCACTTT

J: TRBJ1-1
size: -
V: TRBV12-5
D: -
CDR3: CASGLNQGNTEAFF
DNA: TGTGCTAGTGGTTTGAATCAGGGGAACACTGAAGCTTTCTTT

J: TRBJ1-4
size: -
V: TRBV7-9
D: -
CDR3: CASSLVHSGLINEKLFF
DNA: TGTGCCAGCAGCTTAGTACATTCGGGACTAATTAATGAAAAACTGTTTTTT

J: TRBJ1-1
size: -
V: TRBV5-1
D: TRBD1
CDR3: CASSRGAGGQGSTEAFF
DNA: TGCGCCAGCAGCAGGGGGGCAGGGGGCCAGGGGAGCACTGAAGCTTTCTTT

J: TRBJ1-5
size: -
V: TRBV5-6
D: TRBD1
CDR3: CASSPGQDNQPQHF
DNA: TGTGCCAGCAGCCCCGGACAGGACAATCAGCCCCAGCATTTT

J: TRBJ1-1
size: -
V: TRBV7-9
D: -
CDR3: CASSLFGPRDTEAFF
DNA: TGTGCCAGCAGCCTTTTTGGACCTCGGGACACTGAAGCTTTCTTT

J: TRBJ1-5
size: once
V: TRBV2
D: -
CDR3: CASSSESGSDQPQHF
DNA: TGTGCCAGCAGTTCTGAATCAGGGTCGGATCAGCCCCAGCATTTT

J: TRBJ1-1
size: -
V: TRBV15
D: -
CDR3: CATSRVGIYTEAFF
DNA: TGTGCCACCAGCAGAGTGGGCATCTACACTGAAGCTTTCTTT

J: TRBJ2-5
size: -
V: TRBV6-5
D: -
CDR3: CATFVSWTAETQYF
DNA: TGTGCCACCTTTGTCTCCTGGACGGCAGAGACCCAGTACTTC

J: TRBJ1-5
size: -
V: TRBV12-3/TRBV12-4
D: -
CDR3: CASTRGDNQPQHF
DNA: TGTGCCAGCACGCGGGGCGACAATCAGCCCCAGCATTTT

J: TRBJ1-2
size: -
V: TRBV28
D: TRBD1
CDR3: CASRLPGTEIYGYTF
DNA: TGTGCCAGCAGACTCCCCGGGACAGAAATTTATGGCTACACCTTC

J: TRBJ1-1
size: -
V: TRBV12-3/TRBV12-4
D: -
CDR3: CASRGRNTEAFF
DNA: TGTGCCAGCAGGGGAAGAAACACTGAAGCTTTCTTT